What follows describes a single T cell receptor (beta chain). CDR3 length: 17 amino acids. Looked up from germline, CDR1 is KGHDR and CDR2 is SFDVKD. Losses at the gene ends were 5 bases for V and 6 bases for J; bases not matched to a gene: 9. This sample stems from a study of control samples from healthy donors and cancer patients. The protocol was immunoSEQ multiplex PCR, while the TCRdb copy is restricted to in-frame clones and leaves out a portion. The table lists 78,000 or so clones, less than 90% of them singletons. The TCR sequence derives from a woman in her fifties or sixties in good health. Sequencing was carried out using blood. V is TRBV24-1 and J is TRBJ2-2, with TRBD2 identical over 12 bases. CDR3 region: CATSAQTSGSAAGELFF. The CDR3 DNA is TGTGCCACCAGTGCCCAGACTAGCGGGAGTGCGGCCGGGGAGCTGTTTTTT.